This T cell receptor beta chain was profiled in a study of blood T cell repertoires in COVID-19. Across the whole study: Acute-phase and convalescent COVID-19 samples originated in the United States, Italy and Spain. From T cells, B-cell-depleted T cells, or PBMCs came the material, which was cDNA or gDNA.

This CDR3 has 15 amino acids. Trimming took 5 bases from V and 1 from J, leaving 14 bases between them. Germline V gene data show CDR1 as SEHNR and CDR2 as FQNEAQ (reference sequence). In the authors' methods: Reference gene primer amplification gave estimated nucleated cell counts. Generated by immunoSEQ multiplex PCR, the TCRdb table keeps only in-frame clones and is missing some. Clone size and the V and J calls come from that table; the DNA yielded D and trimming. This sample has 250,000 to 350,000 clones, with roughly nine tenths found just once. The TCR sequence derives from a man between 18 and 35 years old who had recovered from COVID-19. The sample was peripheral blood. The chain combines TRBV7-9 with TRBJ1-1, with D possibly matching TRBD1 (5 bases). The CDR3 loop reads CASSPKPDRNTEAFF. CDR3 nucleotides: TGTGCCAGCAGCCCTAAACCCGACAGGAACACTGAAGCTTTCTTT.